A single sample is the source of the 27 T cell receptor beta chains below, sequenced in a study of human T cells and chemical hapten exposure. One entry per CDR3 protein, called by TCRdb with MiXCR from the RACE reads. The data show roughly 120,000 distinct CDR3 sequences, approximately 13% seen once. Time point denoted: patch test 1, 2 weeks after DPC sensitization. The treatment here: therapeutic diphenylcyclopropenone sensitization with weekly scalp DPC. Sequencing used whole blood, obtained in connection with sensitization to the hapten diphenylcyclopropenone (DPC). These TCRs come from a man between 18 and 35 years old with alopecia areata. Some clones in this sample may be carry-over from other donors' samples.

The gene calls are TRBV5-4 and TRBJ1-1; D ambiguous. The CDR3 consists of 16 residues. The V end was cut by 5 bases, the J end by 4 bases, with 21 bases between. The germline V gene encodes CDR1 SGHNT and CDR2 YYREEE (reference sequence). The CDR3, as DNA: TGTGCCAGCAGTTACGCTGGTACCCCGTCGGGCACTGAAGCTTTCTTT. Amino acids: CASSYAGTPSGTEAFF.

This clonotype was seen at least ten times. The chain links TRBV19 to TRBJ2-5, with 10 positions matching TRBD1. Per germline, CDR1 LNHDA and CDR2 SQIVND (reference sequence). CDR3 length equals 15 residues. Trimming removed 5 bases from V and 1 base from J; junction bases left unmatched: 4. The CDR3 here is CASSLRTGGQETQYF. CDR3 coding DNA: TGTGCCAGTAGTCTCCGGACAGGGGGCCAAGAGACCCAGTACTTC.

In this sample, this clonotype turned up a few times. The chain recombines TRBV19 with TRBJ2-6; TRBD1 matches at 8 bases. Trimming removed 3 bases from V and 1 base from J; junction bases left unmatched: 11. The germline CDR1 and CDR2 sequences are LNHDA and SQIVND (reference sequence). The CDR3 length is 19 residues. The CDR3 loop reads CASSMTGSGGSSGANVLTF. CDR3 sequence (DNA): TGTGCCAGTAGTATGACTGGGTCAGGGGGCTCATCTGGGGCCAACGTCCTGACTTTC.

This clonotype has only a few counts. The V call is TRBV5-1, the J call TRBJ2-2, with 8 bases lining up with TRBD1. Germline V gene data show CDR1 as SGHRS and CDR2 as YFSETQ. The V segment lost 5 bases and the J segment 5 bases; nucleotides outside the gene matches: 14. This CDR3 is built from 17 residues. This CDR3 reads CASSFVATGVATGELFF. Here the CDR3 DNA reads TGCGCCAGCAGTTTTGTTGCGACAGGGGTCGCGACCGGGGAGCTGTTTTTT.

This chain links TRBV4-1 with TRBJ2-4, with a weak D call TRBD1 (6 bases). The CDR3 runs to 15 residues. V was cut by 1 base and J by 5 bases, with 12 bases left in between. Germline V CDR1 and CDR2: MGHRA, YSYEKL. The CDR3 here is CASSQARQVQNIQYF. For the CDR3, the DNA is TGCGCCAGCAGCCAAGCTCGACAGGTGCAAAACATTCAGTACTTC.

This chain links TRBV4-1 with TRBJ1-1; D not certain. Germline V gene sequence: CDR1 MGHRA, CDR2 YSYEKL. CDR3 size: 12 residues. V lost 3 bases and J lost 8, with 10 bases in between. CDR3 region: CASSHSGGEAFF. Here the CDR3 DNA reads TGCGCCAGCAGCCACTCAGGCGGAGAAGCTTTCTTT.

This clonotype was detected many times. The chain employs TRBV6-5 and TRBJ2-4, with 11 bases fitting TRBD2. The CDR3 sequence is 17 residues long. The junction had 7 bases not matched to a gene; V was cut back by 0 bases and J by 6 bases. Germline lookup yields CDR1 MNHEY and CDR2 SVGAGI. This chain's CDR3 is CASSYSMASGGRNIQYF. The CDR3 region has the DNA TGTGCCAGCAGTTACTCGATGGCTAGCGGGGGGAGAAACATTCAGTACTTC.

The sample holds a few counts of this clonotype. The chain joins TRBV29-1 to TRBJ2-6; possibly TRBD1 for D (6 bases). V gave up 5 bases and J gave up 0 bases, with 11 bases separating them. The CDR3 contains 15 residues. CDR1 is SQVTM, CDR2 ANQGSEA, per germline. CDR3 bases: TGCAGCGTTAGGGACACATCCTCTGGGGCCAACGTCCTGACTTTC. It codes for CSVRDTSSGANVLTF.

This clonotype appeared a few times. The rearrangement joins TRBV11-2 to TRBJ2-5, with a weak D call TRBD2 (7 bases). The CDR3 sequence is 17 residues long. CDR1 SGHAT and CDR2 FQNNGV come from the germline V gene. V was trimmed by 2 bases and J by 9 bases, leaving 25 bases between them. In nucleotides, the CDR3 is TGTGCCAGCAGCTTAACGGGGCCGGGGGGCACGGCGAGTGCCCAGTACTTC. As protein: CASSLTGPGGTASAQYF.

This clonotype turned up a few times. J is TRBJ1-4 and V is TRBV11-2; TRBD1 agrees at 8 bases. The CDR3 extends over 15 amino acids. Trimming at V came to 6 bases and at J to 5 bases, leaving 8 bases not matched to a gene. Germline V gene data show CDR1 as SGHAT and CDR2 as FQNNGV. CDR3 sequence (DNA): TGTGCCAGCAGATTCCGACAGGGGCGGAATGAAAAACTGTTTTTT. The encoded protein is CASRFRQGRNEKLFF.

The chain carries TRBV5-1 and TRBJ1-1; D remains unclear. Trimming stripped 0 bases from V and 3 bases from J, with 9 bases between. Germline V gives CDR1 SGHRS, CDR2 YFSETQ. This CDR3 region has 14 residues. The CDR3 here is CASSLDAGYTEAFF. The CDR3, as DNA: TGCGCCAGCAGCTTGGATGCGGGATACACTGAAGCTTTCTTT. The complete variable domain, with remaining parts taken from reference TRBV5-1 and TRBJ1-1, reads KAGVTQTPRYLIKTRGQQVTLSCSPISGHRSVSWYQQTPGQGLQFLFEYFSETQRNKGNFPGRFSGRQFSNSRSEMNVSTLELGDSALYLCASSLDAGYTEAFFGQGTRLTVV.

CDR3: CASKRQLNTEAFF. CDR3 bases: TGTGCCAGCAAAAGACAGTTGAACACTGAAGCTTTCTTT. This rearrangement joins TRBV12-3 or TRBV12-4 to TRBJ1-1; maybe TRBD1 (5 bases). Trimming stripped 7 bases from V and 0 bases from J, with 9 bases between. CDR3 length: 13 amino acids.

In this sample, this clonotype turned up many times. The chain combines TRBV6-2 or TRBV6-3 with TRBJ1-1; D may be TRBD1 (6 bases). CDR3 length: 16 residues. CDR1 and CDR2 from the germline V gene are MNHEY and SVGEGT. V lost 2 bases and J 2 bases, leaving 15 bases between the germline ends. The CDR3 DNA reads TGTGCCAGCAGTTACCTGGGACAAGCCGCTAACACTGAAGCTTTCTTT. Protein product: CASSYLGQAANTEAFF.

The rearrangement links TRBV9 to TRBJ2-7; D is perhaps TRBD2 (7 bases). CDR1 SGDLS and CDR2 YYNGEE come from the germline V gene. Trimming took off 0 bases at V and 3 bases at J, with 19 bases between the two ends. The CDR3 consists of 17 residues. As DNA, the CDR3 is TGTGCCAGCAGCGTAGAAGGGGAGGGGGAATATGACTACGAGCAGTACTTC. Translating gives CASSVEGEGEYDYEQYF.

In its sample, this clonotype was seen many times. The rearrangement joins TRBV20-1 to TRBJ1-2; D remains ambiguous. V was clipped by 0 bases and J by 8 bases, with 16 bases between them. Germline CDR1 is DFQATT and CDR2 is SNEGSKA (reference sequence). The CDR3 extends over 14 amino acids. CDR3 sequence: CSARDRLVASGYTF. In nucleotides, the CDR3 is TGCAGTGCTAGAGATCGCCTGGTCGCTAGCGGCTACACCTTC.

The rearrangement joins TRBV5-1 to TRBJ2-5, with D hard to call. The ends were cut back, 0 bases at V and 5 bases at J, with 11 bases in the middle. Germline V gene sequence: CDR1 SGHRS, CDR2 YFSETQ. The CDR3 totals 14 residues. The CDR3 DNA is TGCGCCAGCAGCTTGGAGGCTCCCAAGGAGACCCAGTACTTC. It encodes CASSLEAPKETQYF.

This chain uses TRBV19 with TRBJ1-1; 9 bases map to TRBD1. Germline V CDR1 and CDR2: LNHDA, SQIVND (reference sequence). V was pared by 5 bases and J by 0 bases, with 7 bases of the junction left unmatched. This CDR3 is 16 amino acids long. The CDR3 bases are TGTGCCAGTAGTGCCTGGACAGGGGACATGAACACTGAAGCTTTCTTT. This codes for CASSAWTGDMNTEAFF.

The chain links TRBV28 to TRBJ1-6, with unresolved D. The CDR3 has 16 amino acids. Trimming removed 2 bases at V and 0 bases at J, with 8 bases between. The germline V gene has CDR1 MDHEN and CDR2 SYDVKM. CDR3: CASSLAGSSYNSPLHF. The CDR3 bases are TGTGCCAGCAGTTTAGCGGGGAGCTCCTATAATTCACCCCTCCACTTT. The full variable domain, in which reference TRBV28 and TRBJ1-6 provide the parts outside the CDR3, is DVKVTQSSRYLVKRTGEKVFLECVQDMDHENMFWYRQDPGLGLRLIYFSYDVKMKEKGDIPEGYSVSREKKERFSLILESASTNQTSMYLCASSLAGSSYNSPLHFGNGTRLTVT.

This clonotype was detected a few times. CDR3 DNA: TGTGCCAGCAGTCAGGACATTTCCGAGCAGTACTTC. It yields the protein CASSQDISEQYF. The chain has TRBV28 and TRBJ2-7, with D tentatively TRBD1 (5 bases). This CDR3 has 12 amino acids. Trimming removed 5 bases from V and 6 bases from J, with 11 bases in between. Germline V gene data show CDR1 as MDHEN and CDR2 as SYDVKM.

At least ten counts were recorded for this clonotype. V and J are TRBV19 and TRBJ1-5; D gene unclear. Trimming took 6 bases from V and 4 from J, leaving 10 bases between them. Germline V gene sequence: CDR1 LNHDA, CDR2 SQIVND (reference sequence). CDR3 size: 13 residues. The CDR3 loop reads CASSRDWNQPQHF. CDR3 bases: TGTGCCAGTAGCCGAGACTGGAATCAGCCCCAGCATTTT.

This clonotype was seen a handful of times. The rearrangement uses TRBV7-9 and TRBJ1-4, with D possibly being TRBD1 (5 bases). CDR1 and CDR2 (germline): SEHNR, FQNEAQ (reference sequence). CDR3 length: 18 amino acids. With 0 bases removed from V and 2 bases from J, the gap between germline ends came to 16 bases. DNA of the CDR3: TGTGCCAGCAGCTTAGCGACAGCATGGGGATCTACTAATGAAAAACTGTTTTTT. Protein sequence: CASSLATAWGSTNEKLFF.

This clonotype was counted between two and nine times. This chain uses TRBV28 with TRBJ1-5, with 9 bases matching TRBD1. This CDR3 spans 13 amino acids. Germline CDR1 is MDHEN and CDR2 is SYDVKM. V lost 8 bases, J lost 4 bases, and 3 bases stayed unmatched. CDR3 protein: CASRQGVNQPQHF. The CDR3 DNA is TGTGCCAGCCGACAGGGGGTAAATCAGCCCCAGCATTTT.

The chain is built from TRBV5-4 and TRBJ1-3; a possible D gene is TRBD1 (6 bases). V shed 4 bases and J shed 1 base, with 18 bases lying between them. Per germline, CDR1 SGHNT and CDR2 YYREEE (reference sequence). The CDR3 is 17 residues long. CDR3 coding DNA: TGTGCCAGCAGCCGCCTAGATAGGGACAAATCTGGAAACACCATATATTTT. Translated, it gives CASSRLDRDKSGNTIYF.

This clonotype appeared a few times. The genes are TRBV10-3 and TRBJ2-3, with 7 bases lining up with TRBD2. With 9 bases clipped from V and 2 bases from J, the junction kept 8 bases outside the gene matches. CDR1 ENHRY and CDR2 SYGVKD come from the germline V gene. CDR3 length: 14 residues. CDR3 sequence reads: CAMRVGGNTDTQYF. The DNA of the CDR3 is TGTGCCATGAGAGTGGGGGGGAACACAGATACGCAGTATTTT.

The gene calls are TRBV7-9 and TRBJ2-6; possibly TRBD1 for D (5 bases). Trimming cost V 8 bases and J 0 bases, with 20 bases left between them. Germline loops: CDR1 SEHNR, CDR2 FQNEAQ (reference sequence). The CDR3 has 18 amino acids. In DNA form, the CDR3 reads TGTGCCAGCCAACAAACCTTTACAGGATCCTCTGGGGCCAACGTCCTGACTTTC. It encodes CASQQTFTGSSGANVLTF.

This clonotype has a handful of counts. The chain recombines TRBV29-1 with TRBJ2-1, with no clear D. V was trimmed by 5 bases and J by 0 bases, leaving 20 bases between them. The CDR3 totals 17 residues. Germline V gene data show CDR1 as SQVTM and CDR2 as ANQGSEA. DNA of the CDR3: TGCAGCGTTAAAAAAGAGGCAGAAAAGAGCTCCTACAATGAGCAGTTCTTC. Translated: CSVKKEAEKSSYNEQFF.

This clonotype was seen a handful of times. As DNA, the CDR3 is TGTGCCAGCTCACCCATATTAGATACGCAGTATTTT. Protein product: CASSPILDTQYF. This chain links TRBV18 with TRBJ2-3; D ambiguous. The V end lost 3 bases, the J end lost 5 bases, and 6 bases lay between the germline ends. Germline V gene lookup returns CDR1 KGHSH and CDR2 LQKENI. The length of the CDR3 is 12 residues.